The next 11 T cell receptor beta chains were all read from a single sample in a study of blood T cell repertoires in COVID-19. The assay was immunoSEQ multiplex PCR, and TCRdb's table has in-frame clones only and misses some. The table shows about 100,000 clones, with 78% occurring only once. The sample taken for sequencing was peripheral blood. These receptors were obtained from a man in his fifties or sixties with active or convalescent COVID-19.

This clone has just one count. This rearrangement joins TRBV19 to TRBJ1-1; possibly TRBD1 for D (5 bases). The CDR3 length is 13 residues. V lost 11 bases and J 1 base, leaving 14 bases between the germline ends. CDR1 and CDR2 (germline): LNHDA, SQIVND (reference sequence). In DNA, the CDR3 is TGTGCCTCAAGTAGCCAGGGGAACACTGAAGCTTTCTTT. The encoded protein is CASSSQGNTEAFF.

This chain joins TRBV7-2 and TRBJ2-3, with TRBD1 as a possible D gene (6 bases). V lost 0 bases to trimming and J lost 4 bases, with 11 bases between them. There are 15 residues in the CDR3. The germline gives CDR1 SGHTA, CDR2 FQGNSA. This CDR3 is CASSLASRGADTQYF. CDR3 bases: TGTGCCAGCAGCTTAGCTTCCAGGGGCGCAGATACGCAGTATTTT.

This clone was seen only once. The chain combines TRBV18 with TRBJ2-1, with 7 bases identical to TRBD2. CDR3 size: 16 residues. V shed 0 bases, J shed 3 bases, and the junction held 5 bases outside the gene matches. Germline V lookup: CDR1 KGHSH, CDR2 LQKENI. CDR3 region: CASSPPGGVGYNEQFF. CDR3 nucleotides: TGTGCCAGCTCACCACCGGGAGGGGTGGGCTACAATGAGCAGTTCTTC.

The sample holds one count of this clone. The CDR3 region has the DNA TGTGCCAGCAGGCCACAGGGGAGTCAGCCCCAGCATTTT. Its protein product is CASRPQGSQPQHF. The chain has TRBV12-3 or TRBV12-4 and TRBJ1-5, with 7 bases that match TRBD1. After removal of 6 bases from V and 6 bases from J, the junction contained 5 bases not matched to a gene. The CDR3 sequence is 13 residues long.

The chain's CDR3 is CASSLFGSGANEKLFF. The CDR3, as DNA: TGTGCCAGCAGTTTATTTGGTAGCGGGGCTAATGAAAAACTGTTTTTT. The V call is TRBV28, the J call TRBJ1-4; D remains ambiguous. The CDR3 is 16 amino acids. Trimming cost V 1 base and J 3 bases, with 12 bases left between them. Germline V gene data show CDR1 as MDHEN and CDR2 as SYDVKM.

The chain couples TRBV21-1 to TRBJ2-2; TRBD2 reflects the table's D call only, with no check against the DNA. TRBV21-1 is noted as a pseudogene. CDR3 length equals 17 residues. CDR3 residues: CASSKAPLAGVSGELFF. For the CDR3, the DNA is TGTGCCAGCAGCAAAGCCCCTCTAGCGGGAGTTTCCGGGGAGCTGTTTTTT.

This chain joins TRBV7-2 and TRBJ1-1, with a possible D match to TRBD1 (5 bases). Germline assignment: CDR1 SGHTA and CDR2 FQGNSA. Trimming pared 3 bases from V and 1 base from J, leaving 9 bases between. CDR3 size: 14 residues. CDR3 nucleotides: TGTGCCAGCAGCTTGGGGCAGACGAACACTGAAGCTTTCTTT. This codes for CASSLGQTNTEAFF.

This rearrangement joins TRBV19 to TRBJ2-7, with 9 bases aligning to TRBD1. The J segment lost 5 bases and the V segment lost 5 bases, leaving 10 bases of the junction unmatched. The germline V gene encodes CDR1 LNHDA and CDR2 SQIVND (reference sequence). This CDR3 has 15 residues. CDR3 in amino acids: CASSARVGTGNEQYF. CDR3 DNA: TGTGCCAGTAGTGCCCGGGTGGGGACAGGGAACGAGCAGTACTTC.

V and J are TRBV19 and TRBJ2-5, with 10 nucleotides matching TRBD1. The germline CDR1 and CDR2 sequences are LNHDA and SQIVND (reference sequence). The CDR3 length is 17 residues. The J segment lost 5 bases and the V segment lost 6 bases, leaving 15 bases of the junction unmatched. DNA of the CDR3: TGTGCCAGTAGCGACCTTCCCGACAGGGGGCGGAGGGAGACCCAGTACTTC. Its protein is CASSDLPDRGRRETQYF.

This chain joins TRBV5-1 and TRBJ1-2; the match to TRBD1 covers 8 bases. V shed 2 bases and J 3 bases; nucleotides not matched to a gene: 3. The CDR3 runs 14 residues. CDR1 is SGHRS and CDR2 is YFSETQ in the germline V gene. The CDR3 region is CASSFADRDYGYTF. Here the CDR3 DNA reads TGCGCCAGCAGCTTTGCGGACAGGGACTATGGCTACACCTTC.

The chain combines TRBV7-8 with TRBJ1-1, with D perhaps matching TRBD1 (5 bases). The CDR3 loop spans 14 amino acids. Germline CDR1 reads SGHVS; CDR2 reads FQNEAQ. V lost 3 bases, J lost 10 bases, and 18 bases lay in between. The CDR3 region has the DNA TGTGCCAGCAGCTTCCCTGGGCCTCGTCAGGGAGCTTTCTTT. Protein sequence: CASSFPGPRQGAFF.